These 2 T cell receptor beta chains share one sample of origin, sequenced in a study. One entry per CDR3 protein results from TCRdb running MiXCR on the RT-PCR reads. Among more than 550,000 distinct CDR3 sequences listed, approximately 15% were seen once. The sequencing input was memory CD4+ T cells from blood. All receptors come from a female donor in good health, serving as a healthy control.

This clonotype was counted at least ten times. The chain couples TRBV20-1 to TRBJ2-1; D unresolved. V lost 3 bases and J 2 bases, leaving 17 bases between the germline ends. This CDR3 spans 16 amino acids. Germline CDR1 DFQATT, CDR2 SNEGSKA (reference sequence). CDR3: CSARSTLSSAYNEQFF. CDR3 DNA sequence: TGCAGTGCTAGGTCAACTTTGAGCTCGGCCTACAATGAGCAGTTCTTC.

There are a few counts of this clonotype. The chain joins TRBV7-2 to TRBJ1-1; D is uncertain. With 5 bases removed from V and 1 base from J, the gap between germline ends came to 14 bases. Germline values: CDR1 SGHTA, CDR2 FQGNSA. The CDR3 consists of 15 residues. This CDR3 is CASSPRRAANTEAFF. CDR3 in DNA: TGTGCCAGCAGCCCACGGCGGGCTGCGAACACTGAAGCTTTCTTT.